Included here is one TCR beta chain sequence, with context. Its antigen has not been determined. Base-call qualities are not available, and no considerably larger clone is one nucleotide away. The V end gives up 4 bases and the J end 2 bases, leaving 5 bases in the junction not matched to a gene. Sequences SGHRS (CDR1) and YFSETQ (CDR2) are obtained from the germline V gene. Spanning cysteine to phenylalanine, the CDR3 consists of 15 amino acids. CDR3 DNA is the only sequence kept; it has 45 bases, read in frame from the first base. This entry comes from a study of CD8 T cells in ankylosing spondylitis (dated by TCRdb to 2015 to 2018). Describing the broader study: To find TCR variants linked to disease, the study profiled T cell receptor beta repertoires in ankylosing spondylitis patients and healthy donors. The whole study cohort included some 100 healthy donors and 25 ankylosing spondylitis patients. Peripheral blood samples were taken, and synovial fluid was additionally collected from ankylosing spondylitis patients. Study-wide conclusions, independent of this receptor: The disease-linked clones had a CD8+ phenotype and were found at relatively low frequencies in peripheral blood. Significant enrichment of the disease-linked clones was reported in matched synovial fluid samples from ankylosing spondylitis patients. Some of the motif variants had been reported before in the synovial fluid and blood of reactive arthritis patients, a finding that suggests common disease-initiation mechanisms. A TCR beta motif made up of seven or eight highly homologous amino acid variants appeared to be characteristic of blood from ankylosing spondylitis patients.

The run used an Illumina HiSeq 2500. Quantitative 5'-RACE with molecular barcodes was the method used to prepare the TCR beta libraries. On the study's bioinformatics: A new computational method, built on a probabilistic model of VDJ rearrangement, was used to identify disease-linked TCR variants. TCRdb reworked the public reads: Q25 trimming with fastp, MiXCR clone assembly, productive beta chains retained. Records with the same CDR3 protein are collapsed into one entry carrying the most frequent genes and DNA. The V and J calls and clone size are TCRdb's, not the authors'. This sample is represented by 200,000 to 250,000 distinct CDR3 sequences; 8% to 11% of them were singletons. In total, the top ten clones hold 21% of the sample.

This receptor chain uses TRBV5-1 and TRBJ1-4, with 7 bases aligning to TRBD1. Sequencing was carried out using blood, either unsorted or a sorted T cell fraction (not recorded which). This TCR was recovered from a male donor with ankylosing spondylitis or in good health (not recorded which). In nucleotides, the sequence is TGCGCCAGCAGCGCAGACAGGGCCACTAATGAAAAACTGTTTTTT. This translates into CASSADRATNEKLFF.